The present T cell receptor (beta chain) was sequenced within a study of cytomegalovirus exposure and HLA in healthy donors (dated by TCRdb to the late 2010s). Describing the broader study: According to an earlier analysis of 587 of the donors, 200 million or so T cells yielded 90 million to 130 million unique TCR beta sequences and around 300 Gb of sequence data. Rather than using new phenotypic data, the later analysis identified candidate immune exposures from TCR beta sequences and from how often those sequences occurred across donors. The study was designed to test whether signatures of past pathogen exposure could be identified by cataloging public T cell receptors. To predict cytomegalovirus infection status, the study brought together high-throughput TCR immunosequencing, statistical association of individual TCRs with disease status, and machine learning. An earlier analysis of several hundred of the donors applied high-throughput TCR beta sequencing to assess whether each TCR beta V gene segment acted as functional or pseudogenic. The number of typed donors differed by locus: roughly 620-640 for A, B, C, DRB1 and DQB1; 500 to 550 for DQA1; fewer than 610 for DPA1; and roughly 490 for DPB1. Every repertoire in the discovery cohort had been generated on one and the same sequencing platform. Roughly five DR-DQ haplotypes were treated as single units for association and clustering because of strong linkage in the cohort. HLA typing included class I and class II loci at four-digit resolution. Using immunosequencing, the study profiled T cell repertoires from around 680 subjects and related those repertoires to cytomegalovirus serostatus. To study patterns of TCR occurrence, a later analysis re-analyzed previously published TCR beta repertoires from just over 650 donors and added high-resolution HLA genotyping. Genome-wide SNP genotypes for about three fifths of the roughly 670 donors were used in a later genetic analysis, which treated that subset as a discovery cohort. In addition to the first cohort of roughly 670 subjects, a separate validation cohort of under 150 different subjects was used. Donor age, sex, ethnicity and CMV serostatus were collected together with the repertoire data. Of the roughly 390 genotyped donors, 65% to 90% were placed in the genetic ancestry cluster associated with self-reported Caucasian donors. Among 300 to 500 genotyped donors of the cohort, an average of roughly 230,000 unique TCR beta nucleotide sequences was sequenced per donor, of which approximately 18% were non-productive. An early release covering 500 to 750 HLA-typed donors comprised about 300 gigabases of sequencing data and tens of millions of unique TCR sequences.

With regard to this clone: It lacks a known antigen. No clone much larger than this one lies a single base away; base qualities are absent.

The cohort comprised hundreds of healthy bone marrow donors. At the time of sampling, every cohort member was nominally healthy, though immune exposures that went unrecorded were likely present. The donor tested CMV seropositive and was one of the 289 seropositive cohort members. A peripheral blood sample was provided by each donor, and peripheral blood mononuclear cells were used for TCR beta sequencing. Genomic DNA extraction from the blood cell samples was performed with the Qiagen DNeasy Blood Extraction Kit. Counted from cysteine to phenylalanine, this CDR3 has 16 amino acids. The entry retains the CDR3 DNA only, 48 bases that are in frame from base 1. Taken from the germline V gene (reference sequence), the CDR1 and CDR2 loops are LNHNV and YYDKDF. Trimmed from V: 3 bases; trimmed from J: 6 bases; junction bases lacking a gene match: 6. The protocol used for the library was the immunoSEQ multiplex PCR assay. A mixture of 60 forward primers for TCR Vbeta segments and 13 reverse primers for TCR Jbeta segments was used in the multiplex PCR. The CDR3 region of rearranged TCR beta genes was amplified from genomic DNA by a multiplex PCR assay. The Illumina HiSeq System was used to sequence the amplified TCR beta libraries as 87-base-pair reads. The source study handled its data this way. In a later analysis, tens of millions of unique TCR beta chains were counted across the 666 repertoires, and roughly 9.9 million of these chains were shared by at least two donors. A nearest-neighbor algorithm error-corrected the raw reads and collapsed the reads into unique sequences, merging closely related sequences to remove PCR and sequencing errors. To assign V, D and J gene segments, CDR3 sequences were aligned to IMGT reference sequences. For a sequence to be retained, a match of at least six nucleotides was required to both a V gene segment and a J gene segment. Rearrangements were classified as productive when the CDR3 lacked stop codons and remained in frame with V and J, and all other rearrangements were classified as non-productive. Following IMGT convention, CDR3 was defined as the stretch from the second conserved V-encoded cysteine to the conserved J-encoded phenylalanine. The earlier analysis of 450 to 750 of the donors excluded any sequence lacking an unambiguous match to a single V gene segment. An earlier analysis of a few hundred of the donors called V segments functional above 56.7% productive rearrangements and segregating when the between-donor standard deviation exceeded 5%. A statistical classification framework was built to diagnose cytomegalovirus status from the catalog of TCR beta chain sequences. A later analysis assigned V and J genes by comparing TCR nucleotide sequences with IMGT/GENE-DB human TR gene sequences. The TCRdist pipeline was used in a later analysis to assign CDR3 sequences and most-parsimonious VDJ recombination scenarios. In a later analysis, each TCR beta chain was defined by its CDR3 amino acid sequence together with its V-gene family, and reads lacking a unique V-gene family were excluded. In a later analysis, a few hundred highly shared, low-generation-probability nucleotide sequences were removed to address suspected cross-contamination and a sequencing artifact. A later analysis calculated a clonal expansion index for each public chain from normalized within-repertoire ranks of inferred template counts. In a later analysis, generation probabilities were computed using a VDJ recombination model fitted to out-of-frame rearrangements, and the results were checked against IGoR. In a later analysis, hypergeometric tests were used to score TCR-TCR, TCR-HLA and TCR-CMV co-occurrence, with a repertoire-size bias correction applied to TCR pairs. False discovery rates were estimated in a later analysis by permuting HLA or CMV assignments 20 times. In a later analysis, co-occurring TCRs were grouped using DBSCAN, with TCRdist sequence similarity added in when clustering inside HLA-allele-positive subsets. Repertoires with fewer than 30,000 or more than 120,000 public chains, plus five repertoires with anomalous nucleotide sharing, were excluded from co-occurrence clustering. Held by TCRdb, this immuneACCESS table contains in-frame sequences only and omits some clones. Under half of the omission traces to an unresolved V gene where checked; the cause of the rest is unknown. V and J calls and clone size are copied from that table; D and trimming were computed from the DNA. This sample holds over 80,000 clones; roughly 80% were observed only once. 16% of the sample rests with the top ten.

Study-wide findings and limitations: The study listed 150 to 200 TCR beta chains as associated with cytomegalovirus. A later analysis found that TCR association rates varied across HLA loci, with DRB1 alleles showing the most associated TCRs and HLA-C alleles the fewest. A later analysis associated approximately 17,000 TCR beta sequences with specific HLA alleles at a false discovery rate of 0.05. Across donors, most TCR sequences were observed very rarely, whereas some public TCRs were present in many individuals. The presence/absence analyses assumed that sequencing depth was roughly uniform across donors, and that assumption may not be true. HLA typing was unavailable for some donors at each locus, so association tests used only the typed subset. Correlated functional status among segregating V segments might reflect linkage disequilibrium, but an unknown experimental factor could not be ruled out. This cohort had only TCR beta chains sequenced, and the lack of alpha or paired-chain data limited which features could be detected. Cytomegalovirus status was reported to be diagnosed by the classifier with high specificity and sensitivity in both the original and validation cohorts. Some IMGT-functional V segments, including TRBV6-2 and TRBV6-3, could not be told apart with the 87-base-pair reads, so those segments were excluded. The authors suggested that the approach could potentially be extended to other disease states and immunological phenotypes. A later genetic analysis reported fewer N-insertions in productive TCRs among donors in an Asian-associated ancestry cluster than the approximately 670-donor mean. An earlier analysis of 450 to 750 of the donors showed that most TCR beta V segments appeared in productive rearrangements either about 90% or about 30% of the time, which broadly matched IMGT annotations. Because counts were too low, 15 to 20 rarely observed V segments, including chromosome 9 orphons, were excluded from the earlier analysis of fewer than 650 of the donors. For the cohort, immune exposure information was limited to CMV serostatus. A later genetic analysis associated a missense DCLRE1C variant with V-gene and J-gene trimming of TCR beta chains, and an independent cohort replicated the association. The sequencing pipeline was judged likely to have produced a cluster of highly shared sequence variants as a technical artifact. When HLA alleles, especially DR and DQ, strongly co-occurred, TCR associations were difficult to assign to individual alleles. A further reported finding was that TCR beta sequences accurately predicted the HLA-A and HLA-B alleles for most subjects in the first cohort. Several of the top co-occurrence clusters appeared to be linked to parvovirus B19, influenza, CMV and Epstein-Barr virus, according to a later analysis. In vitro tests confirmed that a few of the cytomegalovirus-associated TCR beta chains recognize cytomegalovirus antigens. Compared with equally common non-associated chains, HLA-associated TCR beta chains in a later analysis were more clonally expanded and had lower generation probabilities. Most CMV-associated TCR beta chains appeared to be HLA-restricted in a later analysis, and the HLA associations seemed to be driven largely by CMV exposure.

The receptor was isolated from a man in his 60s in good health and CMV-seropositive. The rearranged segments are TRBV15 and TRBJ2-1; 12 central bases correspond to TRBD2. Sequencing was carried out using PBMCs. The nucleotide sequence is TGTGCCACCAGCAGGATACTAGCGGGGGGATCCAATGAGCAGTTCTTC. Its translation is CATSRILAGGSNEQFF.